One sample yielded the 30 T cell receptor beta chains listed below, sequenced in a study of blood T cells in healthy people across ages. The second PCR ran roughly 7 to 11 cycles with a sample-barcoded 5' primer and J-beta primers. TCRdb itself ran the 5' RACE reads through MiXCR, one entry per CDR3 protein. The sample yields 1.4 million or so distinct CDR3 sequences, less than 45% seen once. The sequenced material came from blood. The receptors derive from a young woman in good health.

The V call is TRBV27, the J call TRBJ2-7; 10 nucleotides align to TRBD2. The germline gives CDR1 MNHEY, CDR2 SMNVEV (reference sequence). The trim removed 1 base at V and 1 base at J, leaving 4 bases unmatched. The CDR3 consists of 16 residues. CDR3 in amino acids: CASSLLVAGGSYEQYF. The CDR3 DNA reads as TGTGCCAGCAGTTTATTGGTAGCGGGAGGTTCCTACGAGCAGTACTTC.

The chain has TRBV11-2 and TRBJ1-1; the match to TRBD1 covers 8 bases. Trimming took 1 base from V and 5 from J; bases not matched to a gene: 6. This CDR3 is built from 15 residues. In germline, CDR1 is SGHAT, CDR2 FQNNGV. This CDR3 is CASSLGDDRGTEAFF. CDR3 sequence (DNA): TGTGCCAGCAGCTTAGGTGACGACAGGGGTACTGAAGCTTTCTTT.

About this clonotype itself: Its ends do not fully match the called genes, so a read error is possible. This chain joins TRBV4-1 and TRBJ2-7; 7 bases agree with TRBD2. This CDR3 has 15 amino acids. Germline-derived CDR1 and CDR2 are MGHRA and YSYEKL. CDR3 residues: CASSWTGTNSYEKYF. CDR3 coding DNA: TGCGCCAGCAGCTGGACCGGGACTAACTCCTACGAGAAGTACTTC.

The chain recombines TRBV6-5 with TRBJ2-3; D not resolved. The CDR3 extends over 14 amino acids. Trimming removed 5 bases from V and 6 bases from J, with 15 bases in between. CDR1 is MNHEY and CDR2 is SVGAGI in the germline V gene. This CDR3 reads CASSHRTKEDTQYF. DNA for the CDR3: TGTGCCAGCAGTCATCGGACCAAGGAGGATACGCAGTATTTT.

The chain links TRBV11-1 to TRBJ1-2; 7 bases are shared with TRBD1. Looked up from germline, CDR1 is SGHAT and CDR2 is FQDESV (reference sequence). J was trimmed by 4 bases and V by 5 bases; bases with no gene match: 7. This CDR3 contains 14 residues. CDR3 in amino acids: CASSQGGYIYGYTF. CDR3 coding DNA: TGTGCCAGCAGCCAAGGGGGCTATATCTATGGCTACACCTTC.

This clonotype was found a few times. The V and J genes are TRBV9 and TRBJ1-2; D is perhaps TRBD1 (6 bases). The CDR3 totals 13 residues. Trimming stripped 3 bases from V and 5 bases from J, with 11 bases between. Per germline, CDR1 SGDLS and CDR2 YYNGEE. The CDR3 spells CASSGGGVYGYTF. CDR3 in DNA: TGTGCCAGCAGCGGAGGGGGAGTGTATGGCTACACCTTC.

The chain uses TRBV27 and TRBJ1-2; 7 nucleotides line up with TRBD1. Germline V lookup: CDR1 MNHEY, CDR2 SMNVEV (reference sequence). Trimming took 8 bases from V and 6 from J; bases not matched to a gene: 12. This CDR3 comprises 14 residues. This CDR3 is CASYSRDREDGYTF. The CDR3 DNA reads as TGTGCCAGCTACTCCCGAGACAGGGAGGATGGCTACACCTTC.

The rearrangement uses TRBV11-3 and TRBJ2-1; no clear D. The CDR3 loop spans 13 amino acids. Germline CDR1 reads SGHNT; CDR2 reads YENEEA. V was trimmed by 8 bases and J by 0 bases, leaving 8 bases between them. CDR3 sequence: CASGRNSYNEQFF. DNA for the CDR3: TGTGCCAGCGGCAGAAACTCCTACAATGAGCAGTTCTTC.

For this clonotype: Compared with germline, one end of the junction differs, possibly owing to a read error. V and J are TRBV6-5 and TRBJ1-5; D is unclear. The CDR3 runs 13 residues. CDR1 MNHEY and CDR2 SVGAGI come from the germline V gene. The CDR3 sequence: CASSDSTSAPQHF. The CDR3 DNA follows: TGTGCCAGCAGTGACTCCACGTCAGCGCCCCAGCATTTT.

This clonotype was counted ten times or more. The chain couples TRBV5-4 to TRBJ2-1; D unclear. In germline, CDR1 is SGHNT, CDR2 YYREEE (reference sequence). The length of the CDR3 is 13 residues. V dropped 4 bases and J dropped 6 bases, with 11 bases sitting between them. CDR3 protein: CASSLDIINEQFF. As DNA, the CDR3 is TGTGCCAGCAGCCTCGATATTATCAATGAGCAGTTCTTC.

This clonotype was picked up a small number of times. V is TRBV7-2 and J is TRBJ2-7, with 8 bases that match TRBD1. In germline, CDR1 is SGHTA, CDR2 FQGNSA. This CDR3 contains 16 residues. V dropped 5 bases and J dropped 4; count of bases not matched to a gene: 13. CDR3 region: CASSRAGGSTKYEQYF. Written as DNA, the CDR3 is TGTGCCAGCAGCCGAGCAGGGGGCAGTACGAAATACGAGCAGTACTTC.

The genes are TRBV10-3 and TRBJ2-1, with a weak D call TRBD1 (6 bases). The assigned J gene may be wrong: the sequence end matches TRBJ2-7 better. Germline lookup yields CDR1 ENHRY and CDR2 SYGVKD. The CDR3 runs 15 residues. DNA for the CDR3: TGTGCCATCAGTGAGCCCGGACAGATGAACAATGAGCAGTACTTC. Translated, it gives CAISEPGQMNNEQYF.

The chain uses TRBV20-1 and TRBJ1-2; D gene unclear. Germline assignment: CDR1 DFQATT and CDR2 SNEGSKA (reference sequence). This CDR3 spans 14 amino acids. V was trimmed by 6 bases and J by 2 bases, leaving 16 bases between them. The CDR3 DNA sequence: TGCAGTGCCGACACCCTAGACCTAAACTATGGCTACACCTTC. Residues: CSADTLDLNYGYTF.

This clonotype was seen only once. The chain has TRBV9 and TRBJ2-3; weak D call: TRBD2 (6 bases). The germline gives CDR1 SGDLS, CDR2 YYNGEE. Trimming removed 4 bases at V and 14 bases at J, with 17 bases between. The CDR3 consists of 12 residues. As DNA, the CDR3 is TGTGCCAGCAGCCCCCGGGCGGGACCGACGTATTTT. Protein sequence: CASSPRAGPTYF.

This clonotype was found a few times. The chain has TRBV2 and TRBJ2-1, with D possibly matching TRBD1 (6 bases). The CDR3 consists of 12 residues. Trimming took off 2 bases at V and 9 bases at J, with 8 bases between the two ends. CDR1 is SNHLY, CDR2 FYNNEI, per germline. This chain's CDR3 is CASSETGFEQFF. The DNA of the CDR3 is TGTGCCAGCAGTGAAACAGGGTTTGAGCAGTTCTTC.

This chain uses TRBV6-2 or TRBV6-3 with TRBJ1-5, with D uncertain. The ends were cut back, 2 bases at V and 7 bases at J, with 9 bases in the middle. The CDR3 runs to 13 residues. The germline V gene has CDR1 MNHEY and CDR2 SVGEGT. CDR3 amino acids: CASSYGGLQPQHF. CDR3 nucleotides: TGTGCCAGCAGTTACGGAGGACTCCAGCCCCAGCATTTT.

As concerns this clonotype: This could be a read error, since a much larger clone is one nucleotide away. The chain carries TRBV7-9 and TRBJ2-3; D is possibly TRBD1 (6 bases). Germline lookup yields CDR1 SEHNR and CDR2 FQNEAQ (reference sequence). The CDR3 is 12 residues long. The CDR3 sequence: CSSSRTADTQYF. The DNA for the CDR3 is TGTTCCAGCAGCCGGACAGCAGATACGCAGTATTTT.

This clonotype showed up just a few times. The gene calls are TRBV7-3 and TRBJ2-7; D not resolved. The germline V gene has CDR1 SGHTA and CDR2 FQGTGA. This CDR3 contains 15 residues. V shed 0 bases and J shed 2 bases, with 11 bases lying between them. This CDR3 is CASSLTPGPTYEQYF. For the CDR3, the DNA is TGTGCCAGCAGCTTAACCCCCGGTCCCACCTACGAGCAGTACTTC. The full variable domain, with the rest looked up from reference TRBV7-3 and TRBJ2-7, is GAGVSQTPSNKVTEKGKYVELRCDPISGHTALYWYRQSLGQGPEFLIYFQGTGAADDSGLPNDRFFAVRPEGSVSTLKIQRTERGDSAVYLCASSLTPGPTYEQYFGPGTRLTVT.

This chain links TRBV25-1 with TRBJ2-1; perhaps TRBD1 as D (6 bases). CDR1 and CDR2 from the germline V gene are MGHDK and SYGVNS. CDR3 length equals 14 residues. V lost 6 bases and J lost 5, with 14 bases in between. DNA of the CDR3: TGTGCCAGCAGGGGAACAGGGTACAACAATGAGCAGTTCTTC. Translated: CASRGTGYNNEQFF.

As regards this clonotype: Lacking the conserved final phenylalanine or tryptophan, this CDR3 likely reflects a read error. The chain employs TRBV5-1 and TRBJ2-6, with a tentative D call TRBD1 (5 bases). CDR1 SGHRS and CDR2 YFSETQ come from the germline V gene. V gave up 1 base and J gave up 1 base, with 9 bases separating them. The CDR3 runs to 16 residues. CDR3 bases: TGCGCCAGCAGCTTGTTTAAGGGGTCTGGGGCCAACGTCCTGACTTAC. The encoded protein is CASSLFKGSGANVLTY.

This clonotype was found a few times. This rearrangement joins TRBV20-1 to TRBJ2-1; 7 positions match TRBD2. V was clipped by 1 base and J by 7 bases; unmatched bases: 13. The CDR3 is 16 residues long. Per germline, CDR1 DFQATT and CDR2 SNEGSKA (reference sequence). CDR3: CSARALAATLWNEQFF. The CDR3 bases are TGCAGTGCTAGAGCCCTAGCGGCAACCCTTTGGAATGAGCAGTTCTTC.

V usage is TRBV12-3 or TRBV12-4 and J usage is TRBJ1-1, with D tentatively TRBD1 (5 bases). Trimming removed 2 bases at V and 7 bases at J, with 8 bases between. The CDR3 covers 12 residues. CDR3 bases: TGTGCCAGCAGTTTACAACAGGTTGAAGCTTTCTTT. Translating gives CASSLQQVEAFF.

Comment on this clonotype: One base away lies a much larger clone, so this may be a sequencing read error. The chain has TRBV28 and TRBJ1-2; 8 bases fit TRBD1. Unmatched junction bases numbered 8, after V lost 1 base and J lost 4 bases. CDR1 MDHEN and CDR2 SYDVKM come from the germline V gene. The CDR3 spans 16 residues. CDR3 nucleotides: TGTGCCAGCAGTTTATTTGTGGCAGGGGGCGGCTATGGCTACACCTTC. Translated, it gives CASSLFVAGGGYGYTF.

Only a few counts were recorded for this clonotype. This chain links TRBV20-1 with TRBJ1-1, with TRBD1 as a possible D gene (5 bases). The CDR3 is made up of 13 amino acids. Germline CDR1 and CDR2: DFQATT and SNEGSKA (reference sequence). The V and J ends lost 3 bases and 1 base respectively, with 9 bases between them. The CDR3 nucleotides are TGCAGTGCTAGGTTCGGGGGGAACACTGAAGCTTTCTTT. This sequence encodes CSARFGGNTEAFF.

V and J are TRBV7-9 and TRBJ2-7; no clear D gene. There are 14 residues in the CDR3. The V and J ends lost 5 bases and 3 bases respectively, with 14 bases between them. CDR1 SEHNR and CDR2 FQNEAQ come from the germline V gene (reference sequence). Here the CDR3 DNA reads TGTGCCAGCAGCGCTTGGGAAGGGTTCTACGAGCAGTACTTC. Translation: CASSAWEGFYEQYF.

The V gene is TRBV4-3, the J gene TRBJ2-7, with D unclear. Trimming stripped 0 bases from V and 3 bases from J, with 12 bases between. Germline V gene data show CDR1 as LGHNA and CDR2 as YSLEER. The CDR3 covers 15 residues. The CDR3 DNA follows: TGCGCCAGCAGCCAAGAACCTGACTTGTACTACGAGCAGTACTTC. Encoded protein: CASSQEPDLYYEQYF.

This clonotype was seen only once. CDR3 residues: CASSYTGLAGVGYNEQFF. CDR3 bases: TGTGCCAGCAGTTACACAGGACTAGCGGGAGTAGGCTACAATGAGCAGTTCTTC. The chain combines TRBV6-2 or TRBV6-3 with TRBJ2-1, with TRBD2 identical over 13 bases. Germline V lookup: CDR1 MNHEY, CDR2 SVGEGT. The CDR3 is made up of 18 amino acids. V lost 2 bases and J lost 3; bases outside the gene matches: 7.

This clonotype was seen a handful of times. The chain carries TRBV5-5 and TRBJ2-1, with 11 bases identical to TRBD2. Germline V gene data show CDR1 as SGHKS and CDR2 as YYEKEE (reference sequence). V was clipped by 0 bases and J by 9 bases; unmatched bases: 5. The CDR3 runs 15 residues. The CDR3 nucleotides read TGTGCCAGCAGCTTGGTTCTAGCGGGAGGCCGTGAGCAGTTCTTC. Amino acids: CASSLVLAGGREQFF.

V gene TRBV5-1 combines with J gene TRBJ2-1; no definite D call. CDR1 is SGHRS and CDR2 is YFSETQ in the germline V gene. The CDR3 loop spans 12 amino acids. Trimming removed 3 bases at V and 10 bases at J, with 11 bases between. The CDR3 spells CASSSQFTEQFF. The CDR3, as DNA: TGCGCCAGCAGCTCACAATTTACGGAGCAGTTCTTC.

The gene calls are TRBV5-5 and TRBJ1-1; D not resolved. Trimming removed 4 bases from V and 2 bases from J, with 15 bases in between. The CDR3 is 15 amino acids. Germline V lookup: CDR1 SGHKS, CDR2 YYEKEE (reference sequence). The chain's CDR3 is CASSVVGWDNTEAFF. CDR3 DNA: TGTGCCAGCAGCGTAGTGGGGTGGGATAACACTGAAGCTTTCTTT.